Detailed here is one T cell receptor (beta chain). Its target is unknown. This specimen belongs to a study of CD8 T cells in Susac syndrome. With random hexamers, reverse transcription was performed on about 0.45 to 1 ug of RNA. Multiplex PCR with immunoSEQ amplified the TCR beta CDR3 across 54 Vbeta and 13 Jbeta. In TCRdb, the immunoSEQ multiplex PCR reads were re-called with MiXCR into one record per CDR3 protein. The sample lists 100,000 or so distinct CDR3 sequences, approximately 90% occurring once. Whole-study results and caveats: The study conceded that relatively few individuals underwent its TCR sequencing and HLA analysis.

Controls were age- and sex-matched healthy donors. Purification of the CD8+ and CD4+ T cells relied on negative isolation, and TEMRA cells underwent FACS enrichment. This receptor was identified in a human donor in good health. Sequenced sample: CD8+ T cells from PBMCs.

The CDR3 DNA is TGTGCCAGCAGTGATCTAGCGGGCGGCAATGAGCAGTTCTTC. Protein product: CASSDLAGGNEQFF. V and J are TRBV25-1 and TRBJ2-1; 8 nucleotides line up with TRBD2. The CDR3 sequence is 14 residues long. Germline loops: CDR1 MGHDK, CDR2 SYGVNS. Trimming removed 3 bases from V and 6 bases from J; junction bases left unmatched: 4.